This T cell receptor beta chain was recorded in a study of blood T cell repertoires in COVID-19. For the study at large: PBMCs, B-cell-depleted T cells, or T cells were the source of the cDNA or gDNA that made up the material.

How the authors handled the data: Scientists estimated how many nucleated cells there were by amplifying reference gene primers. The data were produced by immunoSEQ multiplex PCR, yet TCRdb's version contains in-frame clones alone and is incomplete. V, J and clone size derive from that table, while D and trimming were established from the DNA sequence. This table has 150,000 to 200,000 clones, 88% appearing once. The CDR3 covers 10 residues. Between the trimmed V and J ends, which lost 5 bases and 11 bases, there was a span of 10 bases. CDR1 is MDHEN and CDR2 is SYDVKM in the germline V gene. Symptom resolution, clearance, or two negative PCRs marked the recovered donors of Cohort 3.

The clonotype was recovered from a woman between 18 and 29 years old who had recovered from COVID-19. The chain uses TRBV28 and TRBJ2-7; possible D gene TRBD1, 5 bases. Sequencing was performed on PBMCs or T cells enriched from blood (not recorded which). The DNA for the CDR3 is TGTGCCAGCAGTGGGGCTGCTAAGTACTTC. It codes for CASSGAAKYF.